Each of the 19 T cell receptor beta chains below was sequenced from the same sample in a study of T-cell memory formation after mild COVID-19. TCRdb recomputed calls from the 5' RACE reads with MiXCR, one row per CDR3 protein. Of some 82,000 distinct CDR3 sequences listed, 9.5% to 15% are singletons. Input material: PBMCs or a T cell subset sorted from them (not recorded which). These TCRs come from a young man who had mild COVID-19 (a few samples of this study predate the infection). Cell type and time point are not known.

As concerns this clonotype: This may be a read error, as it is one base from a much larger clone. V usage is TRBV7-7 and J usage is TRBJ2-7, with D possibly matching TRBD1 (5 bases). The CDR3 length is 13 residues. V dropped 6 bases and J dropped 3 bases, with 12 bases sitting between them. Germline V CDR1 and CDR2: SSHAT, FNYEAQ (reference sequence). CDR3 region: CASRLGPSYEQYF. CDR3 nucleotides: TGTGCCAGCAGATTGGGGCCTAGCTACGAGCAGTACTTC.

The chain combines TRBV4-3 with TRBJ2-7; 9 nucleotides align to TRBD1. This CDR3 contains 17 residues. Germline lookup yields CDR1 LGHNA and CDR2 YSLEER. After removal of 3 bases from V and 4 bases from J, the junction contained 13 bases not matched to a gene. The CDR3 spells CASSHETRTGVIYEQYF. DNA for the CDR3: TGCGCCAGCAGCCACGAAACGAGGACAGGGGTAATATACGAGCAGTACTTC.

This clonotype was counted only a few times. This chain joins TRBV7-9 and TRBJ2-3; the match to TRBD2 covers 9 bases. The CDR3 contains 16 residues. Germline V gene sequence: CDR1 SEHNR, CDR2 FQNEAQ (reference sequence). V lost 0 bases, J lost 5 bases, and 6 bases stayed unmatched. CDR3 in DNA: TGTGCCAGCAGCTTAGCGAGCGGGGGGCCGGAAGATACGCAGTATTTT. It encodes CASSLASGGPEDTQYF.

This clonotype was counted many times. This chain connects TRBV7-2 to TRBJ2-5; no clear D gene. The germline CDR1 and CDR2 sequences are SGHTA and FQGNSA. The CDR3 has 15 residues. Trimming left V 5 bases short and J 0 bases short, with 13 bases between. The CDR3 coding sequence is TGTGCCAGCAGCCTCTATGTAGACTACCAAGAGACCCAGTACTTC. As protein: CASSLYVDYQETQYF.

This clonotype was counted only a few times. As DNA, the CDR3 is TGTGCCAGCAGCTACGGACCGCAGCGGTCCTACGAGCAGTACTTC. Its translation is CASSYGPQRSYEQYF. The chain employs TRBV7-8 and TRBJ2-7; the D gene is possibly TRBD2 (5 bases). Germline-derived CDR1 and CDR2 are SGHVS and FQNEAQ. Trimming took 4 bases from V and 1 from J, leaving 14 bases between them. This CDR3 spans 15 amino acids.

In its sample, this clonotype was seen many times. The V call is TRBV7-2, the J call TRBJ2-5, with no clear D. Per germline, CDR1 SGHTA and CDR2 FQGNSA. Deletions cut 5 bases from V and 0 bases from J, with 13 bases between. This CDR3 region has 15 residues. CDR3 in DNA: TGTGCCAGCAGCCGATTACACGGATACCAAGAGACCCAGTACTTC. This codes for CASSRLHGYQETQYF. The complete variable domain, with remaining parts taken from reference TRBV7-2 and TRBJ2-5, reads GAGVSQSPSNKVTEKGKDVELRCDPISGHTALYWYRQSLGQGLEFLIYFQGNSAPDKSGLPSDRFSAERTGGSVSTLTIQRTQQEDSAVYLCASSRLHGYQETQYFGPGTRLLVL.

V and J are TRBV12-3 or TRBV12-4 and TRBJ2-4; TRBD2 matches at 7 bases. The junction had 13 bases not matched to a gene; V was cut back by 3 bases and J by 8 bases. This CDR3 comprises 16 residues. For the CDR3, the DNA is TGTGCCAGCAGTTTGTTTCGGGGGGTTTCGCCCTACATTCAGTACTTC. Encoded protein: CASSLFRGVSPYIQYF.

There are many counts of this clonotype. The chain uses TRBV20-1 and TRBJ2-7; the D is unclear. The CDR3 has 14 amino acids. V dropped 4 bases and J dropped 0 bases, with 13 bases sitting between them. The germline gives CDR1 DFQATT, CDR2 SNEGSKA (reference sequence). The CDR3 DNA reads TGCAGTGCTATTCCCGTGCTGCCCTCCTACGAGCAGTACTTC. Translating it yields CSAIPVLPSYEQYF.

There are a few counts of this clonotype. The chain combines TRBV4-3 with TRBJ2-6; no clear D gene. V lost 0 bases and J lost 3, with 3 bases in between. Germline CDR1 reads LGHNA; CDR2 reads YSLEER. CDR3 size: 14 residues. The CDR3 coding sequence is TGCGCCAGCAGCCAAGACGGTGGGGCCAACGTCCTGACTTTC. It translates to CASSQDGGANVLTF.

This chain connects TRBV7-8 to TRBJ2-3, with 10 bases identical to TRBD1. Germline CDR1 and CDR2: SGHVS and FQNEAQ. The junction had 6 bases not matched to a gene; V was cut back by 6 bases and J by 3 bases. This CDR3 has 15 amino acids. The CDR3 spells CASRTGTGATDTQYF. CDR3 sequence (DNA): TGTGCCAGCAGAACCGGGACAGGGGCAACAGATACGCAGTATTTT.

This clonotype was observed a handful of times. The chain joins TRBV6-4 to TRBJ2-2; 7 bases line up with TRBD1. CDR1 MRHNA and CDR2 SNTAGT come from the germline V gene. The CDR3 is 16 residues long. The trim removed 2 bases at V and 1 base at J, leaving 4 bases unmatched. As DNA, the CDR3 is TGTGCCAGCAGTGACCGGACAGGAATGAACACCGGGGAGCTGTTTTTT. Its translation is CASSDRTGMNTGELFF.

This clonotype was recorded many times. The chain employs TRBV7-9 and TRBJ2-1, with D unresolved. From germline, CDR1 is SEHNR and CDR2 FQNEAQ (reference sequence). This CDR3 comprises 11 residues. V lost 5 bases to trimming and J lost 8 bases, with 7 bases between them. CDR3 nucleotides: TGTGCCAGCAGCCCCTTAGATGAGCAGTTCTTC. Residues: CASSPLDEQFF.

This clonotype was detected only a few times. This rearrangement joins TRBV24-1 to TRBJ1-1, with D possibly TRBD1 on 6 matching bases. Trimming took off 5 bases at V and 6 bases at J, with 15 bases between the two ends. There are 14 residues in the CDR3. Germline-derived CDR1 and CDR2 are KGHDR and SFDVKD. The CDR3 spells CATSAREDRPEAFF. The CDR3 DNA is TGTGCCACCAGTGCCCGAGAGGACAGACCTGAAGCTTTCTTT.

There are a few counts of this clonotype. The CDR3 DNA sequence: TGCGCCAGCAGCCCGGGGGGACTGCACGAGCAGTACTTC. Its protein is CASSPGGLHEQYF. This chain uses TRBV5-1 with TRBJ2-7; 7 positions match TRBD2. The length of the CDR3 is 13 residues. The V and J ends lost 4 bases and 5 bases, in that order; junction bases with no gene match: 6. Germline CDR1 reads SGHRS; CDR2 reads YFSETQ. The complete variable domain, with remaining parts taken from reference TRBV5-1 and TRBJ2-7, reads KAGVTQTPRYLIKTRGQQVTLSCSPISGHRSVSWYQQTPGQGLQFLFEYFSETQRNKGNFPGRFSGRQFSNSRSEMNVSTLELGDSALYLCASSPGGLHEQYFGPGTRLTVT.

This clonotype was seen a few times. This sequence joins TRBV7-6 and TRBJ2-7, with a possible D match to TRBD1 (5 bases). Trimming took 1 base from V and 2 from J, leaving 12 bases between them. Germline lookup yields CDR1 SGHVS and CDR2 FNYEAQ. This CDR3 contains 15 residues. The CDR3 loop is CASSLGTGPPYEQYF. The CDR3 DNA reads TGTGCCAGCAGCTTAGGAACAGGCCCACCCTACGAGCAGTACTTC.

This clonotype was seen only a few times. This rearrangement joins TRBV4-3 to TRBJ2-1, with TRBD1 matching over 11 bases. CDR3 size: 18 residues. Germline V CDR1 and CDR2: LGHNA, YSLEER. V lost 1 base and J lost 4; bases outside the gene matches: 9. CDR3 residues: CASSQVGRDRGSYNEQFF. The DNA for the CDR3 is TGCGCCAGCAGCCAAGTCGGGAGGGACAGGGGGTCTTACAATGAGCAGTTCTTC.

The CDR3: CASSYSRTEHINNEQFF. The CDR3 DNA reads TGTGCCAGCAGTTACTCCCGGACGGAGCATATCAACAATGAGCAGTTCTTC. The chain couples TRBV6-6 to TRBJ2-1; D unresolved. The CDR3 has 17 residues. Germline V gene lookup returns CDR1 MNHNY and CDR2 SVGAGI (reference sequence). V was pared by 0 bases and J by 5 bases, with 17 bases between.

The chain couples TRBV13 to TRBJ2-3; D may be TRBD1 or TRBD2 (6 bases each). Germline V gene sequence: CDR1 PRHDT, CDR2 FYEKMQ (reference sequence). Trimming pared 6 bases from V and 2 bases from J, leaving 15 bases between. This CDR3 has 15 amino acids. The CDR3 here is CASRSPGAATDTQYF. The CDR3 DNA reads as TGTGCCAGCAGGTCCCCGGGGGCCGCCACAGATACGCAGTATTTT. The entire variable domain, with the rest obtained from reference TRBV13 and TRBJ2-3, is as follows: AAGVIQSPRHLIKEKRETATLKCYPIPRHDTVYWYQQGPGQDPQFLISFYEKMQSDKGSIPDRFSAQQFSDYHSELNMSSLELGDSALYFCASRSPGAATDTQYFGPGTRLTVL.

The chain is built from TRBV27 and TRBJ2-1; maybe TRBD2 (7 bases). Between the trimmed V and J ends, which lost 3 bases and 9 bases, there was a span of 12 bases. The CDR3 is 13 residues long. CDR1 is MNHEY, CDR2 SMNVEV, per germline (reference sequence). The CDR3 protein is CASSFGGHSEQFF. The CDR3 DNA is TGTGCCAGCAGTTTCGGGGGGCATAGTGAGCAGTTCTTC.